This is a list of T cell receptor beta chains from one sample in a study of T-cell reconstitution after alpha-beta-depleted transplantation in children. A single record per CDR3 protein comes from TCRdb applying MiXCR to the PCR reads. The table has around 71,000 distinct CDR3 sequences, approximately 7.4% seen once. This sample comprised PBMCs from the stem cell graft donor, obtained from the stem cell graft. These receptors came from a human donor who donated a stem cell graft to a child with acute lymphoblastic leukemia. CDR3s include the opening cysteine and the closing phenylalanine or tryptophan. D genes are given only for firm matches. The size field is filled for only some rows; it gives once, few, many or a size class.

>TRBV5-1|many|TRBD1|13|TRBJ1-2
CASSLGQPYGYTF
TGCGCCAGCAGCCTGGGACAGCCCTATGGCTACACCTTC
>TRBV3-1|NA|NA|12|TRBJ2-5
CASTLGSETQYF
TGTGCCAGCACCCTTGGGTCAGAGACCCAGTACTTC
>TRBV7-9|many|TRBD2|14|TRBJ2-1
CASSFGDYSNEQFF
TGTGCCAGCAGCTTTGGGGACTATAGCAATGAGCAGTTCTTC
>TRBV6-2/TRBV6-3|many|NA|17|TRBJ1-1
CASSYPNREWMNTEAFF
TGTGCCAGCAGTTACCCGAACAGGGAATGGATGAACACTGAAGCTTTCTTT
>TRBV5-1|many|TRBD1|14|TRBJ2-3
CASSYRGGTDTQYF
TGCGCCAGCAGCTACAGGGGGGGCACAGATACGCAGTATTTT
>TRBV5-1|many|TRBD1|13|TRBJ1-1
CASSLGGGDEAFF
TGCGCCAGCAGCTTGGGAGGGGGCGATGAAGCTTTCTTT
>TRBV5-1|NA|NA|13|TRBJ1-4
CASSTATNEKLFF
TGCGCCAGCAGCACAGCAACTAATGAAAAACTGTTTTTT
>TRBV7-9|NA|NA|13|TRBJ1-5
CASSADGNQPQHF
TGTGCCAGCAGCGCGGACGGGAATCAACCCCAGCATTTT
>TRBV27|many|TRBD1|14|TRBJ1-5
CASRTGPSGQPQHF
TGTGCCAGTCGGACAGGACCGAGTGGACAGCCCCAGCATTTT
>TRBV7-3|NA|NA|13|TRBJ1-1
CASSLEGWAEAFF
TGTGCCAGCAGCTTAGAGGGGTGGGCTGAAGCTTTCTTT
>TRBV29-1|few|NA|12|TRBJ2-2
CSVAGPTGELFF
TGCAGCGTTGCAGGTCCCACCGGGGAGCTGTTTTTT
>TRBV27|many|NA|12|TRBJ1-6
CASSSFNSPLHF
TGTGCCAGCAGTTCTTTTAATTCACCCCTCCACTTT
>TRBV28|many|NA|17|TRBJ2-2
CASSSPLWGANTGELFF
TGTGCCAGCAGTTCCCCGTTATGGGGGGCAAACACCGGGGAGCTGTTTTTT
>TRBV5-1|many|NA|15|TRBJ2-3
CASSPGLDRTDTQYF
TGCGCCAGCAGCCCGGGGTTGGATAGGACAGATACGCAGTATTTT
>TRBV18|many|NA|14|TRBJ2-6
CASSPESGANVLTF
TGTGCCAGCTCACCAGAATCTGGGGCCAACGTCCTGACTTTC
>TRBV7-7|many|TRBD2|15|TRBJ2-1
CASSPQLAGSDEQFF
TGTGCCAGCAGCCCCCAACTAGCGGGGAGCGATGAGCAGTTCTTC
>TRBV7-9|few|NA|14|TRBJ2-7
CASSSRTVYYEQYF
TGTGCCAGCAGCTCTCGGACAGTTTATTACGAGCAGTACTTC
>TRBV12-5|many|NA|12|TRBJ2-7
CASGLASVEQYF
TGTGCTAGTGGTTTGGCCTCCGTCGAGCAGTACTTC
>TRBV12-3/TRBV12-4|many|NA|12|TRBJ1-2
CASSLANYGYTF
TGTGCCAGCAGTTTGGCTAACTATGGCTACACCTTC
>TRBV5-1|many|NA|15|TRBJ1-4
CASSPRDGPNEKLFF
TGCGCCAGCAGCCCCCGGGACGGACCCAATGAAAAACTGTTTTTT
>TRBV11-3|NA|NA|16|TRBJ2-2
CASSLERDKNTGELFF
TGTGCCAGCAGCTTAGAACGGGACAAGAACACCGGGGAGCTGTTTTTT
>TRBV7-8|many|NA|15|TRBJ2-2
CASSFAGRVTGELFF
TGTGCCAGCAGCTTTGCAGGTCGGGTCACCGGGGAGCTGTTTTTT
>TRBV18|few|NA|14|TRBJ1-1
CASSPPKGVTEAFF
TGTGCCAGCTCACCACCGAAAGGGGTCACTGAAGCTTTCTTT
>TRBV3-1|many|NA|12|TRBJ2-7
CASSQYTYEQYF
TGTGCCAGCAGCCAATATACCTACGAGCAGTACTTC
>TRBV7-2|many|NA|13|TRBJ1-2
CASSPSGELGYTF
TGTGCCAGCAGCCCAAGCGGGGAGCTTGGCTACACCTTC
>TRBV7-2|many|TRBD2|16|TRBJ2-1
CASSLELAGGQSEQFF
TGTGCCAGCAGCTTAGAACTAGCGGGGGGGCAAAGTGAGCAGTTCTTC
>TRBV28|NA|TRBD1|18|TRBJ2-7
CASSLDRDEGPPSYEQYF
TGTGCCAGCAGTCTAGACAGGGATGAGGGACCCCCATCCTACGAGCAGTACTTC
>TRBV2|many|TRBD2|14|TRBJ2-7
CASNPSGSSYEQYF
TGTGCCAGCAACCCGAGCGGGAGTAGTTACGAGCAGTACTTC
>TRBV7-2|NA|NA|12|TRBJ2-5
CASSLRWETQYF
TGTGCCAGCAGCTTACGGTGGGAGACCCAGTACTTC
>TRBV7-3|many|NA|16|TRBJ2-3
CASSLTSGTSTDTQYF
TGTGCCAGCAGCTTAACTAGCGGAACTAGCACAGATACGCAGTATTTT
>TRBV11-2|many|TRBD1|15|TRBJ2-2
CASSPGQGVAGELFF
TGTGCCAGCAGCCCTGGACAGGGAGTGGCCGGGGAGCTGTTTTTT
>TRBV12-3/TRBV12-4|many|NA|12|TRBJ1-5
CASSLPLRPQHF
TGTGCCAGCAGCCTCCCCTTGCGGCCCCAGCATTTT
>TRBV12-3/TRBV12-4|NA|NA|13|TRBJ1-1
CASSFIRNTEAFF
TGTGCCAGCAGTTTTATCAGGAACACTGAAGCTTTCTTT